This passage covers 8 T cell receptor beta chains from one sample sequenced in a study of cytomegalovirus exposure and HLA in healthy donors (dated by TCRdb to about 2017). Libraries came from the immunoSEQ multiplex PCR assay. For the multiplex PCR, a mixture combining 60 forward primers for TCR Vbeta segments and 13 reverse primers for TCR Jbeta segments was used. TCRdb holds this immuneACCESS table with in-frame rearrangements only. Some clones are missing; in checked studies, unresolved V genes explain under half, and the rest has no known cause. The sample table contains 60,000 to 90,000 clones; only one count was recorded for about 70% of them. The top ten clonotypes cover more than 7.5% of the sample. The sample consisted of PBMCs. The source of these receptors is a woman aged 45-60 years in good health and CMV-seropositive.

The chain joins TRBV27 to TRBJ2-7; D gene ambiguous. This CDR3 has 12 residues. V was pared by 5 bases and J by 5 bases, with 10 bases between. Germline-derived CDR1 and CDR2 are MNHEY and SMNVEV (reference sequence). This chain's CDR3 is CASSQTGNEQYF. In nucleotides, the CDR3 is TGTGCCAGCAGTCAGACGGGTAACGAGCAGTACTTC.

The chain carries TRBV6-6 and TRBJ2-7; TRBD2 is a possible D gene (6 bases). Trimming removed 7 bases from V and 2 bases from J, with 18 bases in between. The CDR3 runs to 15 residues. Germline V CDR1 and CDR2: MNHNY, SVGAGI (reference sequence). The CDR3 sequence is CASTQGGTGPYEQYF. The CDR3 bases are TGTGCCAGCACTCAAGGAGGGACCGGACCCTACGAGCAGTACTTC.

This sequence joins TRBV10-3 and TRBJ2-7, with D hard to call. The CDR3 is made up of 14 amino acids. Germline-derived CDR1 and CDR2 are ENHRY and SYGVKD. Trimming left V 3 bases short and J 7 bases short, with 16 bases between. The CDR3 DNA sequence: TGTGCCATCAGTGAATTTGGCTCGAGGTGGGAGCAGTACTTC. This gives the protein CAISEFGSRWEQYF.

The rearrangement links TRBV6-6 to TRBJ1-1; 7 bases fit TRBD1. The CDR3 runs to 14 residues. V gave up 6 bases and J gave up 1 base; unmatched junction bases: 5. Germline V gene data show CDR1 as MNHNY and CDR2 as SVGAGI (reference sequence). The CDR3: CASSPGTENTEAFF. CDR3 coding DNA: TGTGCCAGCAGCCCGGGGACAGAGAACACTGAAGCTTTCTTT.

The CDR3 region is CASSPEARSGNEKLFF. CDR3 DNA: TGTGCCAGCTCACCAGAGGCCCGGAGTGGTAATGAAAAACTGTTTTTT. The rearrangement links TRBV18 to TRBJ1-4; unclear D gene. V was cut by 2 bases and J by 4 bases, with 14 bases left in between. CDR3 length equals 16 residues. The V gene's germline CDR1 is KGHSH and CDR2 LQKENI.

In its sample, this clone was seen a few times. The chain joins TRBV19 to TRBJ2-1; 8 positions agree with TRBD2. After removal of 4 bases from V and 9 bases from J, the junction contained 8 bases not matched to a gene. The CDR3 runs 14 residues. The germline CDR1 and CDR2 sequences are LNHDA and SQIVND (reference sequence). The CDR3 reads CASSTYGGAPEQFF. In nucleotides, the CDR3 is TGTGCCAGTAGTACCTACGGGGGGGCCCCTGAGCAGTTCTTC.

V usage is TRBV19 and J usage is TRBJ2-1, with D perhaps matching TRBD2 (5 bases). CDR3 size: 14 residues. CDR1 is LNHDA, CDR2 SQIVND, per germline (reference sequence). V lost 2 bases and J lost 5, with 10 bases in between. The CDR3 loop is CASSIQLANNEQFF. CDR3 bases: TGTGCCAGTAGTATACAGCTAGCAAACAATGAGCAGTTCTTC.

This sequence joins TRBV29-1 and TRBJ1-2, with TRBD1 as a possible D gene (6 bases). V was shortened by 6 bases and J by 8 bases, with 16 bases between the two germline ends. The CDR3 contains 12 residues. Germline CDR1 SQVTM, CDR2 ANQGSEA. The DNA of the CDR3 is TGCAGCGTACGGGACAATGAATTGGGCTACACCTTC. Translation: CSVRDNELGYTF.